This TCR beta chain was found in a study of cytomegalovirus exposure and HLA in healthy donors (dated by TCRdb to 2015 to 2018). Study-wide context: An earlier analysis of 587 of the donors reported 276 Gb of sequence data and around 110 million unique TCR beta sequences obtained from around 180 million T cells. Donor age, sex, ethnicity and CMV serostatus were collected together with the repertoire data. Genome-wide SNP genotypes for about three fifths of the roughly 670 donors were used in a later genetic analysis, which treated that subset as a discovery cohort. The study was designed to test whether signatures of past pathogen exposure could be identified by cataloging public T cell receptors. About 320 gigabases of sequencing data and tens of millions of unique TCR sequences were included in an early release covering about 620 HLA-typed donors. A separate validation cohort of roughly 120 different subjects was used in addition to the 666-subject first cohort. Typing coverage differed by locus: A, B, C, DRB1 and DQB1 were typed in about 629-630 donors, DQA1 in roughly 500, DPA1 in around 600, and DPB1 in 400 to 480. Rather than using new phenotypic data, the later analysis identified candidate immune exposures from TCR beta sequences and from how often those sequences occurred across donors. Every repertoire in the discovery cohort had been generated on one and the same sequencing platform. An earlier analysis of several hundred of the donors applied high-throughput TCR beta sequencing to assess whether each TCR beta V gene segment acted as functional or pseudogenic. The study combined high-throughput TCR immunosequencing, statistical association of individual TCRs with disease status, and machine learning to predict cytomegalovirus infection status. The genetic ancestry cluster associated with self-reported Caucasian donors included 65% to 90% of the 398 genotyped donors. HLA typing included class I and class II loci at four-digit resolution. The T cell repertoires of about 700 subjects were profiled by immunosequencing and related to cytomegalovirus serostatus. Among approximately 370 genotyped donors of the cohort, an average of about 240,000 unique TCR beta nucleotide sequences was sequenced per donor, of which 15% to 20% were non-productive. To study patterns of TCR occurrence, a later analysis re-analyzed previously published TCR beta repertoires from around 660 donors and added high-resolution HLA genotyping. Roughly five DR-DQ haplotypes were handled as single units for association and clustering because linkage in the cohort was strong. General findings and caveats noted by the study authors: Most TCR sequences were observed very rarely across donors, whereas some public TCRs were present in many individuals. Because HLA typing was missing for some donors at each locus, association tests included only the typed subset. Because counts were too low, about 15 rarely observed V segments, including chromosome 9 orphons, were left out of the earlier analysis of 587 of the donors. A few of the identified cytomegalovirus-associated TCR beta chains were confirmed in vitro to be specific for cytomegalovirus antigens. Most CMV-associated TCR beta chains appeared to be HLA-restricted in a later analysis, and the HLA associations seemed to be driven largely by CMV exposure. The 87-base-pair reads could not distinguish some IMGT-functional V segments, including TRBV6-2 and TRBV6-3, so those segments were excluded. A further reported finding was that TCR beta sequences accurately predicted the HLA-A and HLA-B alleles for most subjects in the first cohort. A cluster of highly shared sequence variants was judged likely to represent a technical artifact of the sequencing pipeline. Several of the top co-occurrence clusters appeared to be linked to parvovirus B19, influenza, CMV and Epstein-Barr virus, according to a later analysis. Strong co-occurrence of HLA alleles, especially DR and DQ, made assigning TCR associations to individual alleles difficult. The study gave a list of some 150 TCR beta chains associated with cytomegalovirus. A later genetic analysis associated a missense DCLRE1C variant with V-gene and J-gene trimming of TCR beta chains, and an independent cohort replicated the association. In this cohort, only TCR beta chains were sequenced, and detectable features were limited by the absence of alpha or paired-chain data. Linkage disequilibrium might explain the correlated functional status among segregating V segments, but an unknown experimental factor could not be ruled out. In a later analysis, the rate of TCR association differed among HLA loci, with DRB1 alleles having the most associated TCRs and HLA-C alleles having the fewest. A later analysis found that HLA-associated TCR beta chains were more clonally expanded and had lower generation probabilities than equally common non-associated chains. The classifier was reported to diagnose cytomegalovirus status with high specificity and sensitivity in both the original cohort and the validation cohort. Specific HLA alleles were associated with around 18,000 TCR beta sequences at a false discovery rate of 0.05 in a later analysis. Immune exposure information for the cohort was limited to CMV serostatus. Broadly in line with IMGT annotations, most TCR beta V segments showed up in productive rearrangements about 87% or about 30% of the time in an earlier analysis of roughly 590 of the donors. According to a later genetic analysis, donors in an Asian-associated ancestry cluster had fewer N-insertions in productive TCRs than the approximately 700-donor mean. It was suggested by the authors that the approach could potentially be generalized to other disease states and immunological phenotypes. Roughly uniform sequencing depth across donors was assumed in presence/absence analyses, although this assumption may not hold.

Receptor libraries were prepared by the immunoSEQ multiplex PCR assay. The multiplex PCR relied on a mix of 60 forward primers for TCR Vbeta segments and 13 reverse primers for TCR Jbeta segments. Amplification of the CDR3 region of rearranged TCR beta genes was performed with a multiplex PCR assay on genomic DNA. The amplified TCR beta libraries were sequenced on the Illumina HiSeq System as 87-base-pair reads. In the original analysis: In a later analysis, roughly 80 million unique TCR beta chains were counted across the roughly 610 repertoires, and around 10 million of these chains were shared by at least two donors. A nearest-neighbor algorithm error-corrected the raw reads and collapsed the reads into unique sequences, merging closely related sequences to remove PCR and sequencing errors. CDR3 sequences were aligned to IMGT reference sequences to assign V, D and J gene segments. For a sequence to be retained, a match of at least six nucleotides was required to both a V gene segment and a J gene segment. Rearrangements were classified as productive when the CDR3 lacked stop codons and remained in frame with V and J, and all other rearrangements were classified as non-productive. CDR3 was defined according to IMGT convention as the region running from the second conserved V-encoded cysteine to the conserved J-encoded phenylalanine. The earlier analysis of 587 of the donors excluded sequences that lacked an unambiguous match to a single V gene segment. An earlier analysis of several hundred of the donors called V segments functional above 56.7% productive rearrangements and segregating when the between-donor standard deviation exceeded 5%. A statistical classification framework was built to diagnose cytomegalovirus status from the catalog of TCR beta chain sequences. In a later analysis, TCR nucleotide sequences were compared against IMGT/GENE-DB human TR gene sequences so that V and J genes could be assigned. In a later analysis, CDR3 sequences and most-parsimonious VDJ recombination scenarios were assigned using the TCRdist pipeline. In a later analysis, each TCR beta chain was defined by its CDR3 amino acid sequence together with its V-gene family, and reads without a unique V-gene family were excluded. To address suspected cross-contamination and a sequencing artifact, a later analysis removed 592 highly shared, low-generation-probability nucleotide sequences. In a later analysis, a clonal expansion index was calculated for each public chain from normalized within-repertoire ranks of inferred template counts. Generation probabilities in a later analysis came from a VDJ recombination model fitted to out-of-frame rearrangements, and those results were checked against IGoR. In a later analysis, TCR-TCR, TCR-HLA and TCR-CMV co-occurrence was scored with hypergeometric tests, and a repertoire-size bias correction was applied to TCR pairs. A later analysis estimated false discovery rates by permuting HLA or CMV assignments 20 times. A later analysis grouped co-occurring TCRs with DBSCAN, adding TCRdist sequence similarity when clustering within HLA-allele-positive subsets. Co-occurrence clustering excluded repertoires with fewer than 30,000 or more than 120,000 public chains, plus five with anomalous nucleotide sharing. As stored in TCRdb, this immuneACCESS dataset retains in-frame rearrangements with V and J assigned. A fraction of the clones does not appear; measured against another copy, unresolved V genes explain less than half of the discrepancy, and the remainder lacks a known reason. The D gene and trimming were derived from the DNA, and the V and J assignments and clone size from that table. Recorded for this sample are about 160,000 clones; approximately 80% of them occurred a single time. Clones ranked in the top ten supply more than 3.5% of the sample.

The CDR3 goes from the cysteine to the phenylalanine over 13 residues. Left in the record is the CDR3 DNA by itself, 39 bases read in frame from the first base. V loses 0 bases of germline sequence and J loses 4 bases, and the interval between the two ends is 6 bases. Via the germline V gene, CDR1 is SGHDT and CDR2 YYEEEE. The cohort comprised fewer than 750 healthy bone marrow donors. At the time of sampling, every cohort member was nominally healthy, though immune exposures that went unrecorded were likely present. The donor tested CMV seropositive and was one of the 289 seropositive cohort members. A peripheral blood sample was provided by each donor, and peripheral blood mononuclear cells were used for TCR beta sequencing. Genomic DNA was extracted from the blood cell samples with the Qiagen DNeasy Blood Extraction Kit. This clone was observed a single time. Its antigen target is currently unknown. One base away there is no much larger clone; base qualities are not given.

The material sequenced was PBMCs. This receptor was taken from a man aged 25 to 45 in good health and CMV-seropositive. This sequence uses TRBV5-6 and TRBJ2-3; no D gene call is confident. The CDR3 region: CASSLGRPDTQYF. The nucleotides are TGTGCCAGCAGCTTGGGGCGGCCAGATACGCAGTATTTT.